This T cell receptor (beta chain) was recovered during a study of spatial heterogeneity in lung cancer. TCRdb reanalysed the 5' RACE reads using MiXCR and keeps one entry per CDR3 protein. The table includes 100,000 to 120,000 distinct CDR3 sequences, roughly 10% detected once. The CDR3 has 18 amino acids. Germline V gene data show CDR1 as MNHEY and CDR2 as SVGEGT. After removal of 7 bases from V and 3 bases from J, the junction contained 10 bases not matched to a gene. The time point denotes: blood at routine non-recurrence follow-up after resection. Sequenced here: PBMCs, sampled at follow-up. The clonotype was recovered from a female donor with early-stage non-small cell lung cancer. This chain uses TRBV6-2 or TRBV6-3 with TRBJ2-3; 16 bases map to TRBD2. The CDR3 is CASTSGTSGRGPTDTQYF. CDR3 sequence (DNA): TGTGCCAGCACCTCCGGGACTAGCGGGAGGGGACCAACAGATACGCAGTATTTT.